This T cell receptor beta chain is drawn from a study of blood T cell repertoires in COVID-19. On the study more broadly: Researchers got acute and convalescent COVID-19 samples from the United States, Italy and Spain.

V trimming: 4 bases; J trimming: 10 bases; junction bases outside the gene matches: 9. Germline V gives CDR1 SGHTA, CDR2 FQGTGA. This CDR3 spans 15 amino acids. In the source study's methods: For nucleated cells, counts were estimated from reference gene primer amplification. Profiled with immunoSEQ multiplex PCR; TCRdb holds only in-frame clones, not every one. V and J calls and clone size come straight from that table; D and trimming were deduced from the DNA. Counted here are about 410,000 clones, around 89% occurring once; the ten biggest clones make up under 2%. The J gene is TRBJ1-6, the V gene TRBV7-3, with 8 bases matching TRBD1. This clonotype originated in a woman between 35 and 50 years old with COVID-19, enrolled during active disease. Sequences were obtained from peripheral blood. CDR3 DNA sequence: TGTGCCAGCAGCTCAGGACAGGGAGCAAACTCACCCCTCCACTTT. Translation gives CASSSGQGANSPLHF.